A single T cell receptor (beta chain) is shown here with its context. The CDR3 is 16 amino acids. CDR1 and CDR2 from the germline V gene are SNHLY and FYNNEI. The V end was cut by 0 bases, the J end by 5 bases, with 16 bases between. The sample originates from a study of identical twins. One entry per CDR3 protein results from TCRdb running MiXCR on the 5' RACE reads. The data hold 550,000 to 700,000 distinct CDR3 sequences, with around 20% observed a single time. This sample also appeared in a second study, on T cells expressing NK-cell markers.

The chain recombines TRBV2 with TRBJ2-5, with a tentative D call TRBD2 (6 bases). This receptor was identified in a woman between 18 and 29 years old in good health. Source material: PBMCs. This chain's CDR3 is CASSEALRAGTETQYF. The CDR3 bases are TGTGCCAGCAGTGAAGCGCTTCGGGCGGGAACGGAGACCCAGTACTTC.